These 20 T cell receptor beta chains were sequenced from one sample in a study of OX40 agonist ivuxolimab in advanced cancers. The library was built by means of the immunoSEQ multiplex PCR assay. Entries here come from immuneACCESS through TCRdb and include only in-frame sequences with V and J called. Some clones fail to appear in such tables; in the studies checked, an unresolved V gene covers under half of the shortfall, and the cause of the remainder is unknown. This sample is represented by tens of thousands of clones; 80% to 95% of them were singletons. The ten largest clones take up roughly 9.8% of the sample. The sample in question was CD4+ or CD8+ T cells sorted from blood, obtained in a trial of the OX40 agonist ivuxolimab. These receptors were obtained from an adult with an advanced solid tumor such as melanoma, head and neck, liver or kidney cancer.

The J gene is TRBJ1-5, the V gene TRBV28; D possibly corresponds to TRBD1 (5 bases). CDR1 and CDR2 from the germline V gene are MDHEN and SYDVKM. Deletions cut 3 bases from V and 6 bases from J, with 9 bases between. The CDR3 runs to 13 residues. The chain's CDR3 is CASSLQGSQPQHF. The CDR3 nucleotides read TGTGCCAGCAGTTTGCAGGGAAGTCAGCCCCAGCATTTT.

The chain carries TRBV5-1 and TRBJ1-5; 9 bases are a match to TRBD1. The germline V gene has CDR1 SGHRS and CDR2 YFSETQ. V was clipped by 0 bases and J by 5 bases; unmatched bases: 3. The CDR3 totals 15 residues. CDR3 nucleotides: TGCGCCAGCAGCTTGGAGGGGGACAGGGATCAGCCCCAGCATTTT. It specifies CASSLEGDRDQPQHF.

The chain uses TRBV4-2 and TRBJ2-1; 10 nucleotides line up with TRBD2. The V and J ends lost 0 bases and 8 bases, in that order; junction bases with no gene match: 13. CDR1 and CDR2 from the germline V gene are LGHNA and YNFKEQ. This CDR3 comprises 18 residues. CDR3 residues: CASSQDRGPSGSRDEQFF. CDR3 in DNA: TGTGCCAGCAGCCAAGATAGAGGTCCTAGCGGGAGCCGCGATGAGCAGTTCTTC.

This chain links TRBV11-2 with TRBJ2-1, with a possible D match to TRBD1 (6 bases). This CDR3 spans 15 amino acids. Germline CDR1 reads SGHAT; CDR2 reads FQNNGV. V lost 5 bases and J 0 bases, leaving 11 bases between the germline ends. The chain's CDR3 is CASSGGESSYNEQFF. The DNA of the CDR3 is TGTGCCAGCAGCGGGGGCGAGAGCTCCTACAATGAGCAGTTCTTC. Together with reference TRBV11-2 and TRBJ2-1, the CDR3 gives the full variable domain: EAGVAQSPRYKIIEKRQSVAFWCNPISGHATLYWYQQILGQGPKLLIQFQNNGVVDDSQLPKDRFSAERLKGVDSTLKIQPAKLEDSAVYLCASSGGESSYNEQFFGPGTRLTVL.

The chain is built from TRBV4-3 and TRBJ2-1; no clear D gene. This CDR3 has 14 residues. Germline lookup yields CDR1 LGHNA and CDR2 YSLEER. V was shortened by 0 bases and J by 8 bases, with 11 bases between the two germline ends. The CDR3 region is CASSQEWLDHEQFF. The CDR3 DNA is TGCGCCAGCAGCCAAGAGTGGCTAGACCATGAGCAGTTCTTC.

The chain uses TRBV9 and TRBJ2-2; D is perhaps TRBD1 (5 bases). The CDR3 is 16 amino acids. Germline CDR1 reads SGDLS; CDR2 reads YYNGEE. With 3 bases removed from V and 3 bases from J, the gap between germline ends came to 15 bases. Written as DNA, the CDR3 is TGTGCCAGCAGCGGAGGACCAGGGCGCCACACCGGGGAGCTGTTTTTT. This sequence encodes CASSGGPGRHTGELFF.

The V and J genes are TRBV9 and TRBJ2-1; tentative D call: TRBD2 (6 bases). The CDR3 runs 14 residues. Germline values: CDR1 SGDLS, CDR2 YYNGEE. V was cut by 0 bases and J by 4 bases, with 8 bases left in between. The CDR3 reads CASSVGRGYNEQFF. The CDR3 DNA sequence: TGTGCCAGCAGCGTAGGGCGGGGATACAATGAGCAGTTCTTC.

This chain links TRBV11-3 with TRBJ1-1; a possible D gene is TRBD1 (5 bases). The CDR3 is made up of 14 amino acids. Looked up from germline, CDR1 is SGHNT and CDR2 is YENEEA. V shed 1 base and J shed 4 bases, with 10 bases lying between them. CDR3 in DNA: TGTGCCAGCAGCTTAGGAGGGGTCGGCACTGAAGCTTTCTTT. Translated, it gives CASSLGGVGTEAFF.

This clone occurred once. V usage is TRBV7-3 and J usage is TRBJ2-5; tentative D call: TRBD1 (7 bases). CDR1 and CDR2 (germline): SGHTA, FQGTGA. The V and J ends lost 0 bases and 4 bases respectively, with 12 bases between them. The CDR3 sequence is 15 residues long. The CDR3 here is CASSLTPGGLETQYF. The CDR3, as DNA: TGTGCCAGCAGCTTAACCCCAGGGGGGCTAGAGACCCAGTACTTC.

V is TRBV4-1 and J is TRBJ2-1; perhaps TRBD2 as D (5 bases). Germline V gene lookup returns CDR1 MGHRA and CDR2 YSYEKL. V was shortened by 0 bases and J by 0 bases, with 18 bases between the two germline ends. This CDR3 contains 19 residues. This chain's CDR3 is CASSQDRRRAISSYNEQFF. CDR3 nucleotide sequence: TGCGCCAGCAGCCAAGATCGAAGGCGGGCAATAAGCTCCTACAATGAGCAGTTCTTC.

The chain employs TRBV6-5 and TRBJ1-2; possible D gene TRBD1, 5 bases. V lost 5 bases to trimming and J lost 3 bases, with 13 bases between them. Germline-derived CDR1 and CDR2 are MNHEY and SVGAGI. The CDR3 loop spans 14 amino acids. CDR3 sequence (DNA): TGTGCCAGCAGTCAATGGGGGTCCGACTATGGCTACACCTTC. Protein: CASSQWGSDYGYTF.

The chain combines TRBV27 with TRBJ2-5, with a possible D match to TRBD1 (6 bases). Germline assignment: CDR1 MNHEY and CDR2 SMNVEV (reference sequence). Trimming removed 5 bases at V and 5 bases at J, with 18 bases between. This CDR3 is built from 15 residues. CDR3 amino acids: CASSPGHSTGETQYF. CDR3 nucleotides: TGTGCCAGCAGTCCGGGACATAGCACGGGGGAGACCCAGTACTTC.

J is TRBJ2-3 and V is TRBV6-7; TRBD1 agrees at 7 bases. TRBV6-7 carries the ORF label, with uncertain function. CDR3 length: 16 amino acids. The V segment lost 2 bases and the J segment 1 base; nucleotides outside the gene matches: 6. The DNA for the CDR3 is TGTGCCAGCAGTTACAGGGGGCGCGGTGGCACAGATACGCAGTATTTT. Translation gives CASSYRGRGGTDTQYF.

V and J are TRBV5-6 and TRBJ1-1; D gene uncertain. The CDR3 is 15 amino acids. V was pared by 0 bases and J by 0 bases, with 9 bases between. Germline CDR1 is SGHDT and CDR2 is YYEEEE. This CDR3 is CASSLAVHLNTEAFF. The CDR3 nucleotides are TGTGCCAGCAGCTTGGCCGTACACCTGAACACTGAAGCTTTCTTT.

The chain employs TRBV21-1 and TRBJ1-6; TRBD1, as called in the table, went unchecked against the DNA. TRBV21-1 is classified as a pseudogene. This CDR3 is 15 amino acids long. The chain's CDR3 is CASSKEGNLNSPLHF. The CDR3 DNA reads TGTGCCAGCAGCAAAGAGGGGAACCTTAATTCACCCCTCCACTTT.

The chain uses TRBV6-6 and TRBJ1-5; 7 bases are a match to TRBD1. The CDR3 totals 16 residues. The V and J ends lost 6 bases and 3 bases, in that order; junction bases with no gene match: 11. Germline V gene sequence: CDR1 MNHNY, CDR2 SVGAGI (reference sequence). CDR3 DNA: TGTGCCAGCAGCTTATTAACAGGGGCCCTCAATCAGCCCCAGCATTTT. Translation: CASSLLTGALNQPQHF.

The chain links TRBV28 to TRBJ2-1; 11 bases are a match to TRBD2. In germline, CDR1 is MDHEN, CDR2 SYDVKM. The CDR3 consists of 15 residues. Trimming cost V 6 bases and J 2 bases; bases outside gene matches: 3. The CDR3 region is CASREGLAAYNEQFF. CDR3 coding DNA: TGTGCCAGCAGAGAGGGACTAGCGGCCTACAATGAGCAGTTCTTC.

The chain couples TRBV10-3 to TRBJ2-3; D uncertain. Trimming pared 2 bases from V and 0 bases from J, leaving 12 bases between. Germline V gives CDR1 ENHRY, CDR2 SYGVKD. This CDR3 is built from 16 residues. The DNA for the CDR3 is TGTGCCATCAGTGAGGGGTTCGTTCCTAGCACAGATACGCAGTATTTT. It codes for CAISEGFVPSTDTQYF.

This clone appeared a single time. The rearrangement uses TRBV2 and TRBJ1-2; no definite D call. The V gene lost 6 bases and the J gene lost 4 bases, with 9 bases spanning the gap. The CDR3 has 12 amino acids. Per germline, CDR1 SNHLY and CDR2 FYNNEI. CDR3 nucleotides: TGTGCCAGCAGGACGGGCGGCTATGGCTACACCTTC. Translation: CASRTGGYGYTF. Full variable domain (rest looked up from reference TRBV2 and TRBJ1-2): EPEVTQTPSHQVTQMGQEVILRCVPISNHLYFYWYRQILGQKVEFLVSFYNNEISEKSEIFDDQFSVERPDGSNFTLKIRSTKLEDSAMYFCASRTGGYGYTFGSGTRLTVV.

CDR3 protein: CSVPDRIGYTF. CDR3 sequence (DNA): TGCAGCGTGCCCGATCGGATTGGCTACACCTTC. The rearrangement joins TRBV29-1 to TRBJ1-2; no clear D. The germline V gene has CDR1 SQVTM and CDR2 ANQGSEA. V was pared by 6 bases and J by 7 bases, with 12 bases between. The CDR3 covers 11 residues.